This T cell receptor beta chain came from a study of shared clonotypes between healthy human individuals. V shed 10 bases and J 0 bases; nucleotides not matched to a gene: 6. The CDR3 totals 14 residues. Looked up from germline, CDR1 is LNHDA and CDR2 is SQIVND (reference sequence). Sequencing used immunoSEQ multiplex PCR; TCRdb keeps in-frame clones, though not all of them. The sample contains 600,000 to 750,000 clones, roughly two thirds of which appear only once. Sample: memory CD4+ T cells sorted from blood. The subset here: CD45RA-negative fraction. This sequence originates from a woman in her 30s in good health. The chain couples TRBV19 to TRBJ2-1, with TRBD2 matching 7 bases. The CDR3 coding sequence is TGTGCCACCGGGGGAGGGCCCTCCTACAATGAGCAGTTCTTC. It encodes CATGGGPSYNEQFF.